Shown below are 23 T cell receptor beta chains from a single sample sequenced in a study of spatial heterogeneity in lung cancer. TCRdb redid the calling of the 5' RACE reads with MiXCR, one entry per CDR3 protein. The table records under 25,000 distinct CDR3 sequences, 4.5% to 7% of them present only once. Sample time point: sample taken at primary tumor resection. Sequencing was performed on PBMCs, taken at surgery. The receptors originated from a male donor with early-stage non-small cell lung cancer.

This clonotype was seen ten or more times. One end of the junction varies from germline; a read error may be responsible. Here the CDR3 DNA reads TGTGCCAGCAGTTTTTTGTCGGGGGTGTCGGGTATCTTC. It is translated as CASSFLSGVSGIF. This rearrangement joins TRBV28 to TRBJ2-1; tentatively, D is TRBD2 (6 bases). CDR1 MDHEN and CDR2 SYDVKM come from the germline V gene. The CDR3 runs to 13 residues.

This clonotype occurred many times. This rearrangement joins TRBV2 to TRBJ2-1, with no clear D. Looked up from germline, CDR1 is SNHLY and CDR2 is FYNNEI. With 0 bases removed from V and 5 bases from J, the gap between germline ends came to 17 bases. The CDR3 loop spans 17 amino acids. The CDR3 loop reads CASSEARSGVSHNEQFF. CDR3 nucleotides: TGTGCCAGCAGTGAAGCGCGTTCCGGCGTCAGCCACAATGAGCAGTTCTTC. The full variable domain, rest sourced from reference TRBV2 and TRBJ2-1, is EPEVTQTPSHQVTQMGQEVILRCVPISNHLYFYWYRQILGQKVEFLVSFYNNEISEKSEIFDDQFSVERPDGSNFTLKIRSTKLEDSAMYFCASSEARSGVSHNEQFFGPGTRLTVL.

The rearrangement uses TRBV28 and TRBJ2-7; TRBD2 aligns across 10 bases. Germline CDR1 and CDR2: MDHEN and SYDVKM. V lost 3 bases and J lost 6; bases outside the gene matches: 8. CDR3 length: 15 residues. CDR3 residues: CASSFPPSGSFEQYF. The CDR3 region has the DNA TGTGCCAGCAGTTTTCCACCTAGCGGGAGTTTCGAGCAGTACTTC.

Only a few counts were recorded for this clonotype. J is TRBJ2-6 and V is TRBV7-3, with unresolved D. Trimming cost V 2 bases and J 3 bases, with 11 bases left between them. CDR3 length: 16 residues. The germline V gene has CDR1 SGHTA and CDR2 FQGTGA. The CDR3 here is CASSLFPGSGANVLTF. CDR3 DNA sequence: TGTGCCAGCAGCTTATTCCCAGGTAGTGGGGCCAACGTCCTGACTTTC.

This clonotype showed up many times. The chain is built from TRBV19 and TRBJ2-2; D uncertain. Germline CDR1 and CDR2: LNHDA and SQIVND (reference sequence). V lost 10 bases, J lost 6 bases, and 21 bases lay in between. CDR3 length: 15 amino acids. As DNA, the CDR3 is TGTGCCACCTTTGGATGGCAGTCGTCGGCCGGGGAGCTGTTTTTT. Translation: CATFGWQSSAGELFF.

At least ten counts were recorded for this clonotype. The chain combines TRBV7-2 with TRBJ1-2; tentatively, D is TRBD1 (5 bases). The CDR3 loop spans 15 amino acids. In germline, CDR1 is SGHTA, CDR2 FQGNSA. V was clipped by 2 bases and J by 4 bases, with 14 bases between them. The CDR3 is CASSLKITGGYGYTF. CDR3 bases: TGTGCCAGCAGCTTAAAGATTACCGGGGGCTATGGCTACACCTTC.

This clonotype was seen repeatedly, ten times or more. The chain employs TRBV9 and TRBJ1-2; TRBD1 agrees at 7 bases. This CDR3 has 13 amino acids. With V trimmed by 3 bases and J by 4 bases, 3 bases remained unmatched. Germline V lookup: CDR1 SGDLS, CDR2 YYNGEE. The CDR3 sequence is CASSGGDSYGYTF. In DNA, the CDR3 is TGTGCCAGCAGCGGAGGGGACAGCTATGGCTACACCTTC. The full variable domain, rest sourced from reference TRBV9 and TRBJ1-2, is DSGVTQTPKHLITATGQRVTLRCSPRSGDLSVYWYQQSLDQGLQFLIQYYNGEERAKGNILERFSAQQFPDLHSELNLSSLELGDSALYFCASSGGDSYGYTFGSGTRLTVV.

This clonotype was detected many times. The gene calls are TRBV4-2 and TRBJ2-2; 7 positions match TRBD2. This CDR3 is 17 amino acids long. CDR1 is LGHNA, CDR2 YNFKEQ, per germline. The V and J ends lost 1 base and 4 bases, in that order; junction bases with no gene match: 9. As DNA, the CDR3 is TGTGCCAGCAGCCAAGGACCTACCCGCGGGGGCACCGGGGAGCTGTTTTTT. Protein product: CASSQGPTRGGTGELFF.

V usage is TRBV27 and J usage is TRBJ1-4; 7 nucleotides line up with TRBD1. The CDR3 is made up of 15 amino acids. Per the germline V gene, CDR1 is MNHEY and CDR2 is SMNVEV (reference sequence). The V segment lost 5 bases and the J segment 4 bases; nucleotides outside the gene matches: 7. CDR3 coding DNA: TGTGCCAGCAGTCCAACAGGGGTCTATAATGAAAAACTGTTTTTT. It specifies CASSPTGVYNEKLFF. Full variable domain (missing parts from reference TRBV27 and TRBJ1-4): EAQVTQNPRYLITVTGKKLTVTCSQNMNHEYMSWYRQDPGLGLRQIYYSMNVEVTDKGDVPEGYKVSRKEKRNFPLILESPSPNQTSLYFCASSPTGVYNEKLFFGSGTQLSVL.

This clonotype has a count of ten or more. The V gene is TRBV20-1, the J gene TRBJ2-5, with TRBD2 matching 8 bases. CDR3 size: 13 residues. Trimming at V came to 4 bases and at J to 5 bases, leaving 6 bases not matched to a gene. CDR1 is DFQATT and CDR2 is SNEGSKA in the germline V gene (reference sequence). Written as DNA, the CDR3 is TGCAGTGCTACTACGGGAGGGGTCGAGACCCAGTACTTC. Amino acids: CSATTGGVETQYF.

The V call is TRBV13, the J call TRBJ1-2; D gene unclear. The CDR3 covers 13 residues. The V gene lost 2 bases and the J gene lost 4 bases, with 8 bases spanning the gap. The germline CDR1 and CDR2 sequences are PRHDT and FYEKMQ (reference sequence). CDR3 nucleotides: TGTGCCAGCAGCTTACCGCAGACCTATGGCTACACCTTC. This translates into CASSLPQTYGYTF. Full variable domain (remainder filled in from reference TRBV13 and TRBJ1-2): AAGVIQSPRHLIKEKRETATLKCYPIPRHDTVYWYQQGPGQDPQFLISFYEKMQSDKGSIPDRFSAQQFSDYHSELNMSSLELGDSALYFCASSLPQTYGYTFGSGTRLTVV.

The chain employs TRBV6-5 and TRBJ2-3, with D unresolved. The CDR3 loop spans 13 amino acids. Trimming cost V 8 bases and J 6 bases, with 15 bases left between them. Per germline, CDR1 MNHEY and CDR2 SVGAGI. The CDR3 sequence is CASGNTPLDTQYF. CDR3 DNA sequence: TGTGCCAGCGGGAACACCCCGCTGGATACGCAGTATTTT.

This clonotype was observed a few times. The chain carries TRBV19 and TRBJ2-7; the D is unclear. The CDR3 runs 14 residues. V was cut by 3 bases and J by 2 bases, with 11 bases left in between. Germline V CDR1 and CDR2: LNHDA, SQIVND (reference sequence). For the CDR3, the DNA is TGTGCCAGTAGTATCGTCGGCCAAGCCTACGAGCAGTACTTC. Amino acids: CASSIVGQAYEQYF.

The chain carries TRBV24-1 and TRBJ1-3; D might be TRBD1 (6 bases). Germline CDR1 is KGHDR and CDR2 is SFDVKD. V was shortened by 9 bases and J by 1 base, with 9 bases between the two germline ends. The CDR3 is 13 residues long. CDR3 nucleotide sequence: TGTGCCACCGAGGGGGGATCTGGAAACACCATATATTTT. It codes for CATEGGSGNTIYF.

Ten or more counts support this clonotype. The rearrangement joins TRBV20-1 to TRBJ1-2; 7 nucleotides match TRBD1. V shed 4 bases, J shed 0 bases, and the junction held 5 bases outside the gene matches. Germline V gene data show CDR1 as DFQATT and CDR2 as SNEGSKA (reference sequence). This CDR3 is 14 amino acids long. Written as DNA, the CDR3 is TGCAGTGCTACACAGGGGCTTCCTAACTATGGCTACACCTTC. Its translation is CSATQGLPNYGYTF.

Only a few counts were recorded for this clonotype. The genes are TRBV7-2 and TRBJ2-5; the match to TRBD2 covers 7 bases. Germline values: CDR1 SGHTA, CDR2 FQGNSA. The length of the CDR3 is 15 residues. J lost 5 bases, V lost 5 bases, and 11 bases had no gene match. CDR3 loop: CASSLRTSTRETQYF. Here the CDR3 DNA reads TGTGCCAGCAGCCTCAGGACTAGTACTCGTGAGACCCAGTACTTC.

This clonotype occurred many times. The V and J genes are TRBV29-1 and TRBJ2-2; D is undetermined. Germline V gives CDR1 SQVTM, CDR2 ANQGSEA. The CDR3 runs to 14 residues. The CDR3 coding sequence is TGCAGTGCTCGGCGGAACGCGAACACCGGGGAGCTGTTTTTT. This codes for CSARRNANTGELFF.

This clonotype showed up many times. This chain uses TRBV5-1 with TRBJ2-3, with TRBD1 matching over 7 bases. There are 15 residues in the CDR3. V dropped 4 bases and J dropped 5; count of bases not matched to a gene: 10. CDR1 is SGHRS, CDR2 YFSETQ, per germline. The CDR3 spells CASSRTGSEGDTQYF. The CDR3 region has the DNA TGCGCCAGCAGCCGGACAGGATCTGAGGGAGATACGCAGTATTTT.

This clonotype occurred many times. This chain uses TRBV7-2 with TRBJ2-4; either TRBD1 or TRBD2 may supply D (5 bases each). Between the trimmed V and J ends, which lost 1 base and 5 bases, there was a span of 18 bases. The length of the CDR3 is 17 residues. The germline CDR1 and CDR2 sequences are SGHTA and FQGNSA. This chain's CDR3 is CASSLVGTKFYENIQYF. CDR3 coding DNA: TGTGCCAGCAGCTTAGTAGGGACCAAATTCTACGAAAACATTCAGTACTTC.

This clonotype has ten or more counts. This sequence joins TRBV29-1 and TRBJ2-5; D may be TRBD2 (7 bases). CDR1 is SQVTM and CDR2 is ANQGSEA in the germline V gene. Trimming removed 4 bases from V and 5 bases from J, with 20 bases in between. This CDR3 comprises 15 residues. CDR3 region: CSVARRGRASETQYF. Here the CDR3 DNA reads TGCAGCGTTGCCCGAAGGGGGAGGGCCTCGGAGACCCAGTACTTC.

This clonotype was seen at least ten times. The chain employs TRBV28 and TRBJ1-2; weak D call: TRBD1 (6 bases). The CDR3 loop spans 14 amino acids. CDR1 is MDHEN, CDR2 SYDVKM, per germline. Trimming shortened V by 6 bases and J by 10 bases, and 21 bases separated the two germline ends. The DNA of the CDR3 is TGTGCCAGCAGCCGAGCCCACACAGGGCCCTACTACACCTTC. Its translation is CASSRAHTGPYYTF.

This clonotype was seen repeatedly, ten times or more. The chain uses TRBV5-4 and TRBJ2-2; 12 bases line up with TRBD2. The germline CDR1 and CDR2 sequences are SGHNT and YYREEE (reference sequence). V lost 9 bases, J lost 6 bases, and 3 bases stayed unmatched. This CDR3 contains 13 residues. This CDR3 reads CAIRTSGAGELFF. The CDR3 DNA is TGTGCCATCAGGACTAGCGGGGCCGGGGAGCTGTTTTTT.

This clonotype was recorded at least ten times. The gene calls are TRBV12-3 or TRBV12-4 and TRBJ2-1; D is perhaps TRBD2 (6 bases). V was shortened by 5 bases and J by 14 bases, with 16 bases between the two germline ends. The CDR3 consists of 12 residues. The CDR3 spells CASSTDPGLEFF. The CDR3 DNA is TGTGCCAGCAGTACGGACCCGGGACTGGAGTTCTTC.